This passage covers 26 T cell receptor beta chains from one sample sequenced in a study of T cells in Graves' hyperthyroidism and ophthalmopathy. RNA transcripts gave rise to amplified TCR beta CDR3 regions. An initial round of RT-PCR targeting the TCR CDR3 relied on the HTBI primer set. TCRdb independently ran MiXCR on the multiplex PCR reads; one entry per CDR3 protein. The sample lists about 760,000 distinct CDR3 sequences; roughly 32% were seen once. What was sequenced was blood. The receptors were gathered from a woman in her 40s with Graves' hyperthyroidism.

This clonotype has only a few counts. The CDR3: CAISAGEVEETQYF. DNA of the CDR3: TGTGCCATCAGTGCCGGGGAGGTCGAAGAGACCCAGTACTTC. The chain is built from TRBV10-3 and TRBJ2-5, with D possibly matching TRBD2 (6 bases). The ends were cut back, 4 bases at V and 3 bases at J, with 12 bases in the middle. Germline V lookup: CDR1 ENHRY, CDR2 SYGVKD. The CDR3 spans 14 residues.

The genes are TRBV29-1 and TRBJ1-2; 9 positions match TRBD1. CDR1 and CDR2 from the germline V gene are SQVTM and ANQGSEA. The CDR3 has 14 residues. The V gene end was trimmed by 3 bases and the J gene end by 7 bases; junction bases not matched to a gene: 9. CDR3 loop: CSVDGLGTGLGYTF. The CDR3 DNA reads TGCAGCGTTGACGGGCTAGGGACAGGGCTTGGCTACACCTTC.

This clonotype was observed a few times. This chain connects TRBV6-5 to TRBJ1-2; D not certain. There are 13 residues in the CDR3. The V and J ends lost 0 bases and 3 bases respectively, with 5 bases between them. CDR1 and CDR2 (germline): MNHEY, SVGAGI. The CDR3: CASSYSPDYGYTF. For the CDR3, the DNA is TGTGCCAGCAGTTACTCCCCCGACTATGGCTACACCTTC.

This clonotype was seen only a few times. A much larger clone sits a single nucleotide away, making a read error possible. V is TRBV20-1 and J is TRBJ2-5; D might be TRBD1 (6 bases). The germline V gene encodes CDR1 DFQATT and CDR2 SNEGSKA (reference sequence). The CDR3 spans 13 residues. In DNA, the CDR3 is TGCAGCGGCAGGGGAGCAGTACAAGTGACCCAGTACTTC. As protein: CSGRGAVQVTQYF.

The J gene is TRBJ1-2, the V gene TRBV4-3, with a weak D call TRBD1 (5 bases). This CDR3 has 16 residues. Germline V CDR1 and CDR2: LGHNA, YSLEER. Trimming stripped 0 bases from V and 4 bases from J, with 15 bases between. In nucleotides, the CDR3 is TGCGCCAGCAGCCAAGATAGGGACTCGCTCCTCTATGGCTACACCTTC. It specifies CASSQDRDSLLYGYTF.

As concerns this clonotype: Germline is not matched at one junction end, which may reflect a read error. The chain carries TRBV7-7 and TRBJ2-7, with D possibly matching TRBD1 (5 bases). The CDR3 extends over 15 amino acids. Germline assignment: CDR1 SSHAT and CDR2 FNYEAQ (reference sequence). CDR3 sequence reads: CASSQATASKNEQCF. For the CDR3, the DNA is TGTGCCAGCAGCCAGGCGACAGCTTCGAAGAACGAGCAGTGCTTC.

In this sample, this clonotype turned up many times. The CDR3 loop is CASSSQTRTYEQYF. CDR3 bases: TGTGCCAGCAGCTCTCAGACACGGACCTACGAGCAGTACTTC. The rearrangement uses TRBV13 and TRBJ2-7, with D uncertain. Trimming left V 4 bases short and J 2 bases short, with 12 bases between. This CDR3 contains 14 residues. CDR1 PRHDT and CDR2 FYEKMQ come from the germline V gene (reference sequence).

This clonotype was detected only once. The CDR3 here is CAISEKVDRDGGQETQYF. CDR3 DNA: TGTGCCATCAGTGAGAAAGTGGACAGGGACGGGGGCCAAGAGACCCAGTACTTC. The chain joins TRBV10-3 to TRBJ2-5, with 8 bases identical to TRBD1. The CDR3 runs to 18 residues. Trimming at V came to 2 bases and at J to 1 base, leaving 12 bases not matched to a gene. Germline V gives CDR1 ENHRY, CDR2 SYGVKD.

V is TRBV5-1 and J is TRBJ1-5; 7 bases are shared with TRBD1. The CDR3 runs 14 residues. Germline CDR1 is SGHRS and CDR2 is YFSETQ. After removal of 4 bases from V and 5 bases from J, the junction contained 6 bases not matched to a gene. This CDR3 reads CASSGGGGYQPQHF. DNA of the CDR3: TGCGCCAGCAGCGGAGGGGGCGGGTATCAGCCCCAGCATTTT.

Comments on this clonotype: Just one base apart from a much larger clone, this may be a read error. J is TRBJ1-5 and V is TRBV20-1; D remains ambiguous. V was trimmed by 5 bases and J by 5 bases, leaving 1 base between them. This CDR3 region has 9 residues. Germline values: CDR1 DFQATT, CDR2 SNEGSKA (reference sequence). The CDR3 loop reads CSADQPQHF. The CDR3 nucleotides read TGCAGTGCTGATCAGCCCCAGCATTTT.

The chain couples TRBV11-1 to TRBJ2-5; D might be TRBD1 or TRBD2, each matching 5 bases. The CDR3 consists of 21 residues. Germline CDR1 reads SGHAT; CDR2 reads FQDESV (reference sequence). V shed 5 bases and J shed 8 bases, with 39 bases lying between them. Here the CDR3 reads CASSVPIEQPAPRETKRTQYF. CDR3 DNA: TGTGCCAGCAGCGTACCAATAGAACAGCCCGCCCCCAGGGAGACCAAGAGAACCCAGTACTTC.

This chain links TRBV6-6 with TRBJ1-3; tentative D call: TRBD1 (5 bases). V was clipped by 7 bases and J by 9 bases, with 22 bases between them. CDR1 MNHNY and CDR2 SVGAGI come from the germline V gene (reference sequence). This CDR3 comprises 15 residues. DNA of the CDR3: TGTGCCAGCATCCCGGAGGGGTACCGTGCGGGCACCATATATTTT. This encodes CASIPEGYRAGTIYF.

Remarks on this clonotype: The conserved phenylalanine or tryptophan is not found at the CDR3 terminus, so this likely reflects a read error. Here the CDR3 DNA reads TGCGCCAGCAGCTTGCAGGGGGAAGGGGTCGGAGCTTTCTCT. Translating gives CASSLQGEGVGAFS. This sequence joins TRBV5-1 and TRBJ1-1; TRBD1 matches at 7 bases. Trimming at V came to 1 base and at J to 10 bases, leaving 10 bases not matched to a gene. The germline V gene encodes CDR1 SGHRS and CDR2 YFSETQ. This CDR3 comprises 14 residues.

This chain links TRBV7-8 with TRBJ2-2; D perhaps matches TRBD1 (5 bases). Germline assignment: CDR1 SGHVS and CDR2 FQNEAQ. The V end was cut by 3 bases, the J end by 7 bases, with 15 bases between. There are 15 residues in the CDR3. CDR3 in amino acids: CASSFRHGALGELFF. CDR3 DNA: TGTGCCAGCAGCTTCCGCCATGGGGCGCTCGGGGAGCTGTTTTTT.

The table lists this clonotype with a few counts. This chain joins TRBV29-1 and TRBJ2-5; D gene unclear. Germline CDR1 SQVTM, CDR2 ANQGSEA. Deletions cut 0 bases from V and 6 bases from J, with 8 bases between. There are 12 residues in the CDR3. The CDR3 protein is CSVEDSEKTQYF. The CDR3 DNA follows: TGCAGCGTTGAAGATAGTGAGAAGACCCAGTACTTC.

This clonotype has a count of ten or more. The V gene is TRBV19, the J gene TRBJ2-2; no clear D gene. Germline loops: CDR1 LNHDA, CDR2 SQIVND (reference sequence). Trimming pared 6 bases from V and 7 bases from J, leaving 9 bases between. The CDR3 has 12 residues. The CDR3 sequence is CASRGGYGELFF. The CDR3 region has the DNA TGTGCCAGTAGAGGTGGCTACGGGGAGCTGTTTTTT.

This clonotype was counted ten times or more. The rearrangement links TRBV11-3 to TRBJ1-2; tentative D call: TRBD1 (5 bases). Trimming removed 2 bases from V and 2 bases from J, with 9 bases in between. Germline V CDR1 and CDR2: SGHNT, YENEEA. This CDR3 comprises 14 residues. The CDR3 DNA is TGTGCCAGCAGCTTACAGGCAGGGAACTATGGCTACACCTTC. This sequence encodes CASSLQAGNYGYTF.

The rearrangement uses TRBV7-9 and TRBJ2-7, with D unclear. Germline V gives CDR1 SEHNR, CDR2 FQNEAQ (reference sequence). V was trimmed by 5 bases and J by 4 bases, leaving 9 bases between them. The CDR3 contains 12 residues. The CDR3 sequence: CASSKRVYEQYF. The CDR3 bases are TGTGCCAGCAGCAAGCGAGTTTACGAGCAGTACTTC. The whole variable domain, filled in from reference TRBV7-9 and TRBJ2-7, reads DTGVSQNPRHKITKRGQNVTFRCDPISEHNRLYWYRQTLGQGPEFLTYFQNEAQLEKSRLLSDRFSAERPKGSFSTLEIQRTEQGDSAMYLCASSKRVYEQYFGPGTRLTVT.

This clonotype was seen many times. V gene TRBV7-9 combines with J gene TRBJ2-7; 10 bases align to TRBD1. Per germline, CDR1 SEHNR and CDR2 FQNEAQ (reference sequence). CDR3 length: 15 residues. Trimming took 5 bases from V and 0 from J; bases not matched to a gene: 4. Here the CDR3 reads CASSPGTGDSYEQYF. As DNA, the CDR3 is TGTGCCAGCAGCCCAGGGACAGGGGACTCCTACGAGCAGTACTTC. Full variable domain (rest looked up from reference TRBV7-9 and TRBJ2-7): DTGVSQNPRHKITKRGQNVTFRCDPISEHNRLYWYRQTLGQGPEFLTYFQNEAQLEKSRLLSDRFSAERPKGSFSTLEIQRTEQGDSAMYLCASSPGTGDSYEQYFGPGTRLTVT.

This clonotype has only a few counts. This may come from a read error, since a much larger clone is one base off. The rearrangement links TRBV7-2 to TRBJ2-5, with D perhaps TRBD1 or TRBD2 (5 bases each). Looked up from germline, CDR1 is SGHTA and CDR2 is FQGNSA. This CDR3 has 14 residues. The CDR3 loop reads CASSLAGEHQTQCF. The CDR3 DNA reads as TGTGCCAGCAGCTTAGCGGGGGAGCATCAGACCCAGTGCTTC. The whole variable domain, filled in from reference TRBV7-2 and TRBJ2-5, reads GAGVSQSPSNKVTEKGKDVELRCDPISGHTALYWYRQSLGQGLEFLIYFQGNSAPDKSGLPSDRFSAERTGGSVSTLTIQRTQQEDSAVYLCASSLAGEHQTQCFGPGTRLLVL.

The gene calls are TRBV19 and TRBJ1-2, with unresolved D. With 5 bases removed from V and 3 bases from J, the gap between germline ends came to 10 bases. The CDR3 is 13 residues long. Germline V lookup: CDR1 LNHDA, CDR2 SQIVND (reference sequence). The CDR3 coding sequence is TGTGCCAGTAGTCACGGGCGGCACTATGGCTACACCTTC. Amino acids: CASSHGRHYGYTF.

The chain carries TRBV6-2 or TRBV6-3 and TRBJ1-6, with D hard to call. The germline CDR1 and CDR2 sequences are MNHEY and SVGEGT. V was pared by 0 bases and J by 0 bases, with 9 bases between. The CDR3 loop spans 17 amino acids. The DNA for the CDR3 is TGTGCCAGCAGTTACTCAGGTCAACGCTCCTATAATTCACCCCTCCACTTT. Residues: CASSYSGQRSYNSPLHF.

V usage is TRBV6-6 and J usage is TRBJ2-5; a weak D match, TRBD2 (6 bases). V was cut by 9 bases and J by 5 bases, with 16 bases left in between. Germline loops: CDR1 MNHNY, CDR2 SVGAGI (reference sequence). This CDR3 has 13 amino acids. CDR3 loop: CASRRRAGETQYF. DNA of the CDR3: TGTGCCAGTAGACGGAGGGCCGGTGAGACCCAGTACTTC.

This chain links TRBV19 with TRBJ2-2; D uncertain. The CDR3 totals 15 residues. Germline V gene data show CDR1 as LNHDA and CDR2 as SQIVND (reference sequence). The V and J ends lost 2 bases and 1 base respectively, with 8 bases between them. CDR3 sequence (DNA): TGTGCCAGTAGTATAAGAGCCGTGAACACCGGGGAGCTGTTTTTT. The encoded protein is CASSIRAVNTGELFF.

J is TRBJ2-5 and V is TRBV4-2, with D possibly being TRBD1 (6 bases). The CDR3 length is 15 residues. Germline loops: CDR1 LGHNA, CDR2 YNFKEQ. The V gene lost 8 bases and the J gene lost 5 bases, with 21 bases spanning the gap. The CDR3 is CASSTRGTTGETQYF. DNA of the CDR3: TGTGCCAGCTCAACCAGGGGTACCACGGGGGAGACCCAGTACTTC.

The V gene is TRBV3-1, the J gene TRBJ1-2, with D possibly TRBD1 on 6 matching bases. The length of the CDR3 is 14 residues. Germline assignment: CDR1 LGHDT and CDR2 YNNKEL (reference sequence). Trimming took 3 bases from V and 9 from J, leaving 17 bases between them. DNA for the CDR3: TGTGCCAGCAGCCACCCCTTACAGGGATTAAGCTACACCTTC. This codes for CASSHPLQGLSYTF.